The following is a TCR beta chain sequence with its context. The sample comes from a study of cytomegalovirus exposure and HLA in healthy donors. PCR amplification relied on 60 Vbeta primers (plus 13 Jbeta primers). Libraries were prepared by immunoSEQ multiplex PCR; TCRdb keeps only in-frame clonotypes and omits some of them. The profile shows around 170,000 clones, roughly 80% of them singletons. Deletions cut 3 bases from V and 0 bases from J, with 9 bases between. CDR1 is MNHNS, CDR2 SASEGT, per germline. This CDR3 comprises 15 residues. Everyone who donated was a healthy bone marrow donor. This sequence originates from a girl between 5 and 17 years old in good health and CMV-seropositive. The chain links TRBV6-1 to TRBJ1-5; unclear D gene. The source material was PBMCs. The CDR3 DNA sequence: TGTGCCAGCAGTGAGAGGGAGAATAGCAATCAGCCCCAGCATTTT. This encodes CASSERENSNQPQHF.